The 20 T cell receptor beta chains reported below all come from one sample, sequenced in a study of beta chain features in type 1 diabetes. Reverse transcription of all isolated RNA meant that expressed TCRB transcripts were sequenced. This table comes from immunoSEQ multiplex PCR, and its TCRdb copy is limited to in-frame clones, with some not included. In the table there are 200,000 to 300,000 clones, over 65% of which are singletons. What was sequenced was naive CD4+ T cells from blood. Receptor source: a young man in good health.

V gene TRBV29-1 combines with J gene TRBJ1-1; D remains ambiguous. This CDR3 is built from 11 residues. Trimming removed 8 bases from V and 7 bases from J, with 14 bases in between. Germline-derived CDR1 and CDR2 are SQVTM and ANQGSEA. CDR3 DNA sequence: TGCAGCTTAACCCTTTGGGGTGAAGCTTTCTTT. Residues: CSLTLWGEAFF.

This chain uses TRBV7-6 with TRBJ2-3, with a possible D match to TRBD1 (6 bases). The CDR3 totals 13 residues. V was shortened by 4 bases and J by 3 bases, with 8 bases between the two germline ends. Germline CDR1 is SGHVS and CDR2 is FNYEAQ. DNA for the CDR3: TGTGCCAGCAGCTATACAGGGACAGATACGCAGTATTTT. It specifies CASSYTGTDTQYF.

The chain has TRBV30 and TRBJ2-1; 9 nucleotides align to TRBD2. J lost 6 bases, V lost 0 bases, and 6 bases had no gene match. The germline gives CDR1 GTSNPN, CDR2 SVGIG (reference sequence). The CDR3 runs to 15 residues. CDR3 sequence: CAWSVGLANINEQFF. Written as DNA, the CDR3 is TGTGCCTGGAGTGTGGGACTAGCAAATATCAATGAGCAGTTCTTC.

The rearrangement joins TRBV30 to TRBJ1-5; D ambiguous. CDR1 and CDR2 (germline): GTSNPN, SVGIG (reference sequence). Trimming removed 0 bases from V and 5 bases from J, with 5 bases in between. The CDR3 sequence is 12 residues long. This chain's CDR3 is CAWSVGYQPQHF. The CDR3 DNA reads TGTGCCTGGAGTGTTGGGTATCAGCCCCAGCATTTT.

The chain carries TRBV28 and TRBJ2-7; 7 bases fit TRBD2. V was pared by 4 bases and J by 0 bases, with 6 bases of the junction left unmatched. The CDR3 has 15 residues. Germline CDR1 reads MDHEN; CDR2 reads SYDVKM. CDR3 region: CASSSRLASSYEQYF. The CDR3 region has the DNA TGTGCCAGCAGTTCAAGACTAGCAAGCTCCTACGAGCAGTACTTC.

The CDR3 DNA reads as TGTGCCAGCAGCTTAGTGGGGACAGGGTTCGCCTACGAGCAGTACTTC. Protein sequence: CASSLVGTGFAYEQYF. The rearrangement uses TRBV13 and TRBJ2-7, with 9 bases fitting TRBD1. The CDR3 loop spans 16 amino acids. Germline V gene data show CDR1 as PRHDT and CDR2 as FYEKMQ (reference sequence). Trimming took 1 base from V and 2 from J; bases not matched to a gene: 6. The entire variable domain, with the rest obtained from reference TRBV13 and TRBJ2-7, is as follows: AAGVIQSPRHLIKEKRETATLKCYPIPRHDTVYWYQQGPGQDPQFLISFYEKMQSDKGSIPDRFSAQQFSDYHSELNMSSLELGDSALYFCASSLVGTGFAYEQYFGPGTRLTVT.

This sequence joins TRBV7-2 and TRBJ2-3, with D tentatively TRBD1 or TRBD2 (5 bases each). Germline loops: CDR1 SGHTA, CDR2 FQGNSA. The V end lost 4 bases, the J end lost 1 base, and 12 bases lay between the germline ends. This CDR3 has 15 amino acids. In DNA form, the CDR3 reads TGTGCCAGCAGCTCCTCGGGGCTTCGCACAGATACGCAGTATTTT. Encoded protein: CASSSSGLRTDTQYF.

The chain combines TRBV9 with TRBJ2-7, with D unclear. V lost 0 bases to trimming and J lost 5 bases, with 12 bases between them. CDR3 length equals 14 residues. Germline CDR1 reads SGDLS; CDR2 reads YYNGEE. The CDR3 sequence is CASSVVSQTDEQYF. The CDR3 DNA reads TGTGCCAGCAGCGTAGTAAGCCAAACCGACGAGCAGTACTTC.

This rearrangement joins TRBV6-6 to TRBJ2-3; D is ambiguous. The germline CDR1 and CDR2 sequences are MNHNY and SVGAGI (reference sequence). V was cut by 4 bases and J by 0 bases, with 14 bases left in between. The CDR3 covers 16 residues. The CDR3 loop reads CASSFATGGSTDTQYF. Here the CDR3 DNA reads TGTGCCAGCAGTTTTGCCACGGGCGGTAGCACAGATACGCAGTATTTT.

The chain joins TRBV30 to TRBJ2-7, with D possibly being TRBD1 or TRBD2 (5 bases each). The CDR3 contains 15 residues. Deletions cut 3 bases from V and 3 bases from J, with 18 bases between. CDR1 and CDR2 (germline): GTSNPN, SVGIG (reference sequence). The CDR3 protein is CAWSEFVGAFYEQYF. The CDR3, as DNA: TGTGCCTGGAGCGAGTTCGTCGGGGCATTCTACGAGCAGTACTTC.

V usage is TRBV7-2 and J usage is TRBJ2-7, with 10 bases that match TRBD2. The J segment lost 2 bases and the V segment lost 5 bases, leaving 9 bases of the junction unmatched. Germline V lookup: CDR1 SGHTA, CDR2 FQGNSA. The CDR3 covers 16 residues. CDR3 loop: CASSPVAGGTTYEQYF. The CDR3 nucleotides read TGTGCCAGCAGCCCTGTAGCGGGAGGTACTACCTACGAGCAGTACTTC.

This chain uses TRBV25-1 with TRBJ1-1; tentative D call: TRBD1 (5 bases). Trimming stripped 2 bases from V and 6 bases from J, with 10 bases between. Germline CDR1 MGHDK, CDR2 SYGVNS. This CDR3 has 13 amino acids. The chain's CDR3 is CASSEQGKSEAFF. The CDR3 nucleotides are TGTGCCAGCAGTGAACAGGGAAAATCTGAAGCTTTCTTT. Combining the CDR3 with reference TRBV25-1 and TRBJ1-1 gives the whole variable domain EADIYQTPRYLVIGTGKKITLECSQTMGHDKMYWYQQDPGMELHLIHYSYGVNSTEKGDLSSESTVSRIRTEHFPLTLESARPSHTSQYLCASSEQGKSEAFFGQGTRLTVV.

The CDR3, as DNA: TGTGCCAGCAGCTTAGGAGTAATCTACGAGCAGTACTTC. Its protein product is CASSLGVIYEQYF. This sequence joins TRBV7-2 and TRBJ2-7; D uncertain. V lost 1 base to trimming and J lost 3 bases, with 7 bases between them. The CDR3 spans 13 residues. Germline-derived CDR1 and CDR2 are SGHTA and FQGNSA. Combining the CDR3 with reference TRBV7-2 and TRBJ2-7 gives the whole variable domain GAGVSQSPSNKVTEKGKDVELRCDPISGHTALYWYRQSLGQGLEFLIYFQGNSAPDKSGLPSDRFSAERTGGSVSTLTIQRTQQEDSAVYLCASSLGVIYEQYFGPGTRLTVT.

The chain carries TRBV29-1 and TRBJ2-1; 12 positions agree with TRBD2. V lost 7 bases, J lost 9 bases, and 10 bases stayed unmatched. Per germline, CDR1 SQVTM and CDR2 ANQGSEA. CDR3 size: 14 residues. CDR3 sequence: CSALTSGSQSEQFF. The CDR3 DNA sequence: TGCAGCGCTCTGACTAGCGGGAGTCAAAGTGAGCAGTTCTTC.

V and J are TRBV29-1 and TRBJ2-7; D gene uncertain. Trimming took off 2 bases at V and 4 bases at J, with 12 bases between the two ends. Germline CDR1 and CDR2: SQVTM and ANQGSEA. The CDR3 loop spans 13 amino acids. The CDR3 region has the DNA TGCAGCGTTGAAACGGGCCTTAGGTACGAGCAGTACTTC. Translating it yields CSVETGLRYEQYF.

This clone has more than one count but fewer than ten. This chain joins TRBV30 and TRBJ2-1, with 7 bases identical to TRBD2. The CDR3 sequence is 14 residues long. After removal of 2 bases from V and 9 bases from J, the junction contained 10 bases not matched to a gene. Germline V lookup: CDR1 GTSNPN, CDR2 SVGIG (reference sequence). As DNA, the CDR3 is TGTGCCTGGAGTCTAGGGACTACGCATGGTGAGCAGTTCTTC. Translating it yields CAWSLGTTHGEQFF.

This clone has only a few counts. The J gene is TRBJ2-5, the V gene TRBV7-2; 9 bases are shared with TRBD1. This CDR3 is built from 13 residues. V was pared by 4 bases and J by 3 bases, with 0 bases of the junction left unmatched. Germline CDR1 is SGHTA and CDR2 is FQGNSA. CDR3 DNA: TGTGCCAGCAGCTGGGACAGGGAAGAGACCCAGTACTTC. Translation gives CASSWDREETQYF.

The V call is TRBV30, the J call TRBJ1-1, with 8 nucleotides matching TRBD1. J gave up 3 bases and V 4 bases, and 4 bases lay outside the gene matches. This CDR3 contains 13 residues. Germline CDR1 is GTSNPN and CDR2 is SVGIG (reference sequence). The CDR3 nucleotides are TGTGCCTGGAAGGACAGGGCGGACACTGAAGCTTTCTTT. Encoded protein: CAWKDRADTEAFF.

This clone was detected only a few times. This chain joins TRBV5-8 and TRBJ2-7; no reliable D call. Germline CDR1 is SGHTS and CDR2 is YDEGEE. Between the trimmed V and J ends, which lost 2 bases and 3 bases, there was a span of 6 bases. The CDR3 is 12 amino acids. The CDR3 coding sequence is TGTGCCAGCAGCTTAAGAGACTACGAGCAGTACTTC. Its translation: CASSLRDYEQYF.

This clone was counted a single time. The chain uses TRBV29-1 and TRBJ1-2, with no clear D. Germline V gives CDR1 SQVTM, CDR2 ANQGSEA. V was shortened by 0 bases and J by 4 bases, with 9 bases between the two germline ends. CDR3 length: 13 amino acids. The CDR3 region is CSVEDRYSYGYTF. CDR3 DNA sequence: TGCAGCGTTGAAGATAGGTACAGCTATGGCTACACCTTC.